A selection of T cell receptor beta chains follows, all from one sample in a study of T cell responses to AZD1222 COVID-19 vaccine. Libraries were prepared by immunoSEQ multiplex PCR; TCRdb keeps only in-frame clonotypes and omits some of them. The repertoire holds around 200,000 clones, more than 85% seen once, with 3.9% in the top ten. This sample comprised peripheral blood, obtained on day 0 of AZD1222 vaccination. The receptor source for this set is an adult in good health. CDR3s include the opening cysteine and the closing phenylalanine or tryptophan. A D gene is named only where the DNA matches it firmly. Only part of the rows carry a size: once, few, many, or a class if the clone is expanded.

V gene: TRBV10-3
clone size: .
J gene: TRBJ1-2
D gene: .
CDR3 DNA: TGTGCCATCAGTGATGTGGGGCATTATGGCTACACCTTC
CDR3 protein: CAISDVGHYGYTF

V gene: TRBV11-3
clone size: once
J gene: TRBJ1-1
D gene: .
CDR3 DNA: TGTGCCAGCAGCTTGGGCGAAGCTTTCTTT
CDR3 protein: CASSLGEAFF

V gene: TRBV13
clone size: .
J gene: TRBJ1-2
D gene: TRBD1
CDR3 DNA: TGTGCCAGCAGCCTCACAGGGGTCGGATCTAACTATGGCTACACCTTC
CDR3 protein: CASSLTGVGSNYGYTF

V gene: TRBV6-5
clone size: once
J gene: TRBJ1-2
D gene: .
CDR3 DNA: TGTGCCAGCAGTTACACCGGACGGCGGTTAGTTGGCTACACCTTC
CDR3 protein: CASSYTGRRLVGYTF

V gene: TRBV5-4
clone size: .
J gene: TRBJ1-3
D gene: .
CDR3 DNA: TGTGCCAGCAGCTTACAAGGGGCTGGAAACACCATATATTTT
CDR3 protein: CASSLQGAGNTIYF

V gene: TRBV5-1
clone size: .
J gene: TRBJ1-3
D gene: .
CDR3 DNA: TGCGCCAGCAGACGGCAGGAAACTGGAAACACCATATATTTT
CDR3 protein: CASRRQETGNTIYF

V gene: TRBV10-1
clone size: .
J gene: TRBJ2-1
D gene: .
CDR3 DNA: TGCGCCAGCAGCGAGGAGGGAAGGGATAATGAGCAGTTCTTC
CDR3 protein: CASSEEGRDNEQFF

V gene: TRBV30
clone size: .
J gene: TRBJ2-5
D gene: TRBD1
CDR3 DNA: TGTGCCTGGAGTCCTATGGGACAGAGTAAAGAGACCCAGTACTTC
CDR3 protein: CAWSPMGQSKETQYF

V gene: TRBV7-9
clone size: once
J gene: TRBJ1-1
D gene: TRBD1
CDR3 DNA: TGTGCCAGCAGCTTTCCTCCAGGGGGCGCTGGGAACACTGAAGCTTTCTTT
CDR3 protein: CASSFPPGGAGNTEAFF

V gene: TRBV6-5
clone size: .
J gene: TRBJ1-1
D gene: .
CDR3 DNA: TGTGCCAGCAGTAGACAGATGAACACTGAAGCTTTCTTT
CDR3 protein: CASSRQMNTEAFF

V gene: TRBV5-1
clone size: .
J gene: TRBJ1-1
D gene: .
CDR3 DNA: TGCGCCAGCAGCAACACACAGGGATTCACTGAAGCTTTCTTT
CDR3 protein: CASSNTQGFTEAFF

V gene: TRBV18
clone size: .
J gene: TRBJ1-6
D gene: TRBD1
CDR3 DNA: TGTGCCAGCTCACGGGACAGGGTTAATTCACCCCTCCACTTT
CDR3 protein: CASSRDRVNSPLHF

V gene: TRBV6-5
clone size: .
J gene: TRBJ2-7
D gene: TRBD2
CDR3 DNA: TGTGCCAGCAGCCATGGGCGGGGGACCTACGAGCAGTACTTC
CDR3 protein: CASSHGRGTYEQYF

V gene: TRBV5-1
clone size: .
J gene: TRBJ1-2
D gene: .
CDR3 DNA: TGCGCCAGCAGCTCAAACCCAGACAGTACTAACTATGGCTACACCTTC
CDR3 protein: CASSSNPDSTNYGYTF

V gene: TRBV2
clone size: .
J gene: TRBJ1-1
D gene: .
CDR3 DNA: TGTGCCAGCAGTGTACTCACACTGAACACTGAAGCTTTCTTT
CDR3 protein: CASSVLTLNTEAFF

V gene: TRBV3-1/TRBV3-2
clone size: once
J gene: TRBJ2-5
D gene: TRBD2
CDR3 DNA: TGTGCCAGCAGCGCAGCGGGGGGAGAGACCCAGTACTTC
CDR3 protein: CASSAAGGETQYF

V gene: TRBV5-1
clone size: .
J gene: TRBJ2-1
D gene: .
CDR3 DNA: TGCGCCAGCAGCTTGGCACTAGGCACCCACAATGAGCAGTTCTTC
CDR3 protein: CASSLALGTHNEQFF

V gene: TRBV5-1
clone size: .
J gene: TRBJ1-2
D gene: .
CDR3 DNA: TGCGCCAGCAGTTTTTCAGGGAAGGGGAACTATGGCTACACCTTC
CDR3 protein: CASSFSGKGNYGYTF